This is a list of T cell receptor beta chains from one sample in a study of T cell changes during pregnancy in multiple sclerosis. Libraries were prepared by immunoSEQ multiplex PCR; TCRdb keeps only in-frame clonotypes and omits some of them. The sample lists 40,000 to 65,000 clones, approximately 92% occurring once. The material was CD4+ T cells from peripheral blood mononuclear cells, obtained in the third trimester of pregnancy. These receptors were obtained from a female donor with multiple sclerosis, enrolled in a pregnancy study. Both conserved end residues are part of each CDR3. Fields, in order: CDR3 DNA, CDR3 protein, clone size, D gene, V gene, J gene. A D gene is named only where the DNA matches it firmly. For some rows the clone size is stated as once, few or many, or as a class when expanded; others skip it.

TGTGCCAGTAGTGTCCTCAATCCCAGCGGGGAGCTGTTTTTT	CASSVLNPSGELFF	-	-	TRBV19	TRBJ2-2
TGTGCCACCGCGGGACTGAGGGGCACTGAAGCTTTCTTT	CATAGLRGTEAFF	-	-	TRBV10-3	TRBJ1-1
TGTGCCAGCAGCGCAGCCGGGACAGGGAGCTACACCTTC	CASSAAGTGSYTF	-	TRBD1	TRBV9	TRBJ1-2
TGTGCCAGCAGCATAAGCGGGGGGGCTGTTCCAGATACGCAGTATTTT	CASSISGGAVPDTQYF	-	TRBD2	TRBV7-2	TRBJ2-3
TGTGCCAGCAGTTACTCAGTCGGCGGAACTGAAGCTTTCTTT	CASSYSVGGTEAFF	-	-	TRBV6-6	TRBJ1-1
TGTGCCAGCTCACCACTCCCGGTTACCAACACTGAAGCTTTCTTT	CASSPLPVTNTEAFF	-	-	TRBV18	TRBJ1-1
TGTGCCAGCAGTTTGCACAGGGTGGCAACGGGAGAGCAGTACTTC	CASSLHRVATGEQYF	-	-	TRBV28	TRBJ2-7
TGTGCCAGTACTAAGACAGGGGGCTACGCTGAAGCTTTCTTT	CASTKTGGYAEAFF	-	TRBD1	TRBV19	TRBJ1-1
TGTGCCAGCAGCTTAGCGGCCAGGGCGGTCACTGAAGCTTTCTTT	CASSLAARAVTEAFF	-	-	TRBV7-6	TRBJ1-1
TGCGCCAGCAGTCTCCTGAGCGGGAGCACCTACGAGCAGTACTTC	CASSLLSGSTYEQYF	-	TRBD2	TRBV10-2	TRBJ2-7
TGTGCCAGCAGCTCGACAGGGTGGGAGGTTAGCAATCAGCCCCAGCATTTT	CASSSTGWEVSNQPQHF	-	TRBD1	TRBV5-6	TRBJ1-5
TGCGCCAGCAGCTACCTCGGGAGTAACACTGAAGCTTTCTTT	CASSYLGSNTEAFF	-	-	TRBV5-1	TRBJ1-1
TGTGCCAGCAGGACCGGGACAGGGGCAAAAGAGACCCAGTACTTC	CASRTGTGAKETQYF	-	TRBD1	TRBV6-5	TRBJ2-5
TGTGCCTGGAGTGTACTAGGACAGGGTAATTCACCCCTCCACTTT	CAWSVLGQGNSPLHF	-	TRBD1	TRBV30	TRBJ1-6
TGTGCCAGCAGCTTTGGGGTAGCGGGATACACCGGGGAGCTGTTTTTT	CASSFGVAGYTGELFF	few	TRBD2	TRBV7-3	TRBJ2-2
TGTGCCAGCAGTGGCCTGACAGGCCAAGAGACCCAGTACTTC	CASSGLTGQETQYF	-	-	TRBV6-1	TRBJ2-5
TGTGCCAGCAGCTTAGATCGACTAGCGAATGAGCAGTTCTTC	CASSLDRLANEQFF	-	TRBD2	TRBV11-2	TRBJ2-1
TGTGCCAGCAGGTCCCAGAGGGGGACAAATGAAAAACTGTTTTTT	CASRSQRGTNEKLFF	-	-	TRBV6-5	TRBJ1-4
TGTGCCAGCAGTTCACGGGACAGGGGCGGGAACACTGAAGCTTTCTTT	CASSSRDRGGNTEAFF	-	TRBD1	TRBV6-6	TRBJ1-1
TGTGCCAGCAGATTTGGACTTCCAGATACGCAGTATTTT	CASRFGLPDTQYF	-	-	TRBV28	TRBJ2-3
TGTGCCAGCAGCCCCGGGAGGGGTTGGACAGATACGCAGTATTTT	CASSPGRGWTDTQYF	-	TRBD2	TRBV11-1	TRBJ2-3
TGTGCCAGCAGCTATTCCAGGGTGGCTGAAGCTTTCTTT	CASSYSRVAEAFF	-	-	TRBV13	TRBJ1-1
TGCGCCAGCAGCCCAGCTCAGGATGGCGGGAGGAGGAATGAGCAGTTCTTC	CASSPAQDGGRRNEQFF	-	TRBD2	TRBV4-1	TRBJ2-1
TGCGCCAGCAGCCAAGATGGAGCGGGAGGGTGGAATGAGCAGTTCTTC	CASSQDGAGGWNEQFF	-	TRBD2	TRBV4-1	TRBJ2-1
TGTGCCAGCAGCTTAGTATCGAGCAATCAGCCCCAGCATTTT	CASSLVSSNQPQHF	-	-	TRBV7-2	TRBJ1-5
TGCGCCAGCAGCTTCGTCGGGACAAGGGGAGTTTACAATGAGCAGTTCTTC	CASSFVGTRGVYNEQFF	-	-	TRBV5-1	TRBJ2-1
TGTGCCAGCTCACTCTCGATGGCGACTAGCTCCTACAATGAGCAGTTCTTC	CASSLSMATSSYNEQFF	-	-	TRBV18	TRBJ2-1
TGTGCCAGTAGTTGGGGACAGAGCACAGATACGCAGTATTTT	CASSWGQSTDTQYF	-	TRBD1	TRBV19	TRBJ2-3
TGTGCCAGCAGGAAGCACGGGGTACCCGAGCAGTACTTC	CASRKHGVPEQYF	-	-	TRBV28	TRBJ2-7
TGTGCCAGCAGCTTACTAGCGGGAGGGCCAGGCACCGGGGAGCTGTTTTTT	CASSLLAGGPGTGELFF	-	TRBD2	TRBV5-5	TRBJ2-2
TGTGCCAGCAGTGCAGGGGGGAACTATGGCTACACCTTC	CASSAGGNYGYTF	once	TRBD1	TRBV25-1	TRBJ1-2
TGCGCCAGCAGCTTGGCGGGGGGTAGGACAGATACGCAGTATTTT	CASSLAGGRTDTQYF	-	TRBD2	TRBV5-1	TRBJ2-3
TGTGCCAGCAGCTCCGAAGAGACCCAGTACTTC	CASSSEETQYF	-	-	TRBV7-2	TRBJ2-5
TGTGCCAGCAGCCCAGGAAGGGGCGTGAATTTCTACACCTTC	CASSPGRGVNFYTF	-	-	TRBV9	TRBJ1-2
TGCAGCGTTGTCAGGGGGACTAATGAAAAACTGTTTTTT	CSVVRGTNEKLFF	-	TRBD1	TRBV29-1	TRBJ1-4
TGTGCCAGCAGTTACTCCCCGGGTTTCTCTGGAAACACCATATATTTT	CASSYSPGFSGNTIYF	-	-	TRBV6-6	TRBJ1-3
TGTGCCAGCGGTGTCGCGGGGCCCACAGATACGCAGTATTTT	CASGVAGPTDTQYF	-	-	TRBV27	TRBJ2-3
TGTGCCAGCAGTGACCTACTAGCGGGAGACTACAATGAGCAGTTCTTC	CASSDLLAGDYNEQFF	-	TRBD2	TRBV6-4	TRBJ2-1
TGTGCCAGCAGCTTCAGTAGGGGGAGTGAGCAGTTCTTC	CASSFSRGSEQFF	-	-	TRBV9	TRBJ2-1
TGTGCCAGCAGTTACTCGACGGGGAATCATGAAAAACTGTTTTTT	CASSYSTGNHEKLFF	-	-	TRBV6-5	TRBJ1-4
TGTGCCAGCAGCTCCGAAGCGCTCCCGGCCGAGCAGTACTTC	CASSSEALPAEQYF	-	-	TRBV5-4	TRBJ2-7
TGTGCCAGCAGCTTGGGGGGGAACAGGAATCAGCCCCAGCATTTT	CASSLGGNRNQPQHF	-	-	TRBV7-2	TRBJ1-5
TGTGCCAGTAGTATTACATCGGGGTCCCCCTACGAGCAGTACTTC	CASSITSGSPYEQYF	-	-	TRBV19	TRBJ2-7
TGTGCCAGCAGCCCCACTAGCGGAGCCTACAATGAGCAGTTCTTC	CASSPTSGAYNEQFF	once	TRBD2	TRBV14	TRBJ2-1
TGTGCTAGCACCTATGGGGGGAGAAGTGAAGCTTTCTTT	CASTYGGRSEAFF	-	-	TRBV28	TRBJ1-1
TGTGCCACCAGCAGAGGCGGGCGAGTTAACACTGAAGCTTTCTTT	CATSRGGRVNTEAFF	-	-	TRBV15	TRBJ1-1
TGTGCCTGGAGTAGGGGACAGGCCTACGAGCAGTACTTC	CAWSRGQAYEQYF	-	TRBD1	TRBV30	TRBJ2-7
TGCGCCAGCAGCTTGGTTTCTAGCGGGAGGCCTCCACCCTACGAGCAGTACTTC	CASSLVSSGRPPPYEQYF	-	TRBD2	TRBV5-1	TRBJ2-7
TGTGCCAGCAGCTCCGAGAGGGCCTATAATTCACCCCTCCACTTT	CASSSERAYNSPLHF	-	-	TRBV5-8	TRBJ1-6
TGTGCCAGCAGCTCGGACAGTGGGGAGCAGTACTTC	CASSSDSGEQYF	-	-	TRBV2	TRBJ2-7
TGTGCCAGCAGCCCTATGTTCGCTCCAAGCCCTTACAATGAGCAGTTCTTC	CASSPMFAPSPYNEQFF	-	-	TRBV7-3	TRBJ2-1
TGTGCCAGCAGGAAAAGGGGGATTAACACAGATACGCAGTATTTT	CASRKRGINTDTQYF	-	-	TRBV6-5	TRBJ2-3
TGTGCCAGCAGTTTTCGGCAGGGCAATCAGCCCCAGCATTTT	CASSFRQGNQPQHF	few	-	TRBV27	TRBJ1-5